This TCR beta chain was profiled in a study of cytotoxic CD8 clonotypes in ibrutinib-treated CLL (dated by TCRdb to the early 2020s). Study-level background: In this cohort, approximately 15 patients were treatment-naive and about ten were relapsed/refractory, while under 18 had unmutated IGHV. Partial responses were observed in about 25 patients and complete responses in 2; after a median follow-up of roughly 72 months, remission was maintained in 15 or so patients and progression was observed in roughly 12. The response samples were drawn at a median of roughly twelve months into treatment, with a range of about 6 to 36 months. On average, each sample yielded roughly 260,000 productive templates and about 94,000 productive rearrangements. Of the roughly 86 people in the trial, approximately 24 had longitudinal samples available. Cryopreserved peripheral blood mononuclear cells were obtained before treatment, at response, and at either sustained remission or disease progression. All remission and progressive disease samples were collected while patients were still receiving ibrutinib.

What the research found in general, with its limitations: Public clonotypes were rare and either contracted or stayed stable during treatment, and the rise in clonality at ibrutinib response reflected the expansion of private clonotypes. Sampling times were not matched between sustained-remission and progressing patients, and lymph node repertoires were not studied. At baseline, clonality was higher than in age-matched healthy donors and showed a strong correlation with circulating CD8+ T-cell counts. Clonality increased at ibrutinib response, stayed stable in sustained remission, and fell back toward baseline at progression.

On this clone: The antigen this receptor binds is unknown. The record has no base qualities; no much larger clone is one base away.

For TCR beta library preparation, roughly 2 micrograms of genomic DNA were extracted from the cryopreserved PBMCs. Longitudinal blood samples from CLL patients on ibrutinib monotherapy underwent high-throughput TCR beta sequencing. Patients were enrolled in a phase 2 open-label single-center ibrutinib monotherapy trial. The junction carries 9 bases between V and J, which are trimmed by 3 bases and 3 bases respectively. From its cysteine to its phenylalanine, the CDR3 spans 13 amino acids. The only DNA kept is the CDR3, 39 bases in frame from the first base. The germline V gene encodes CDR1 LGHNA and CDR2 YNFKEQ. On a MiSeq, deep resolution sequencing aimed for a depth between 1 in 1 million and 1 in 200,000 T cells, with each clonotype covered 10x on average. The immunoSEQ hsTCRB Kit was used to generate TCR beta libraries. The original methods were these. ImmunoSEQ Data Assistant and ImmunoSEQ Analyzer were used for data analysis, and V, D and J genes were assigned according to IMGT definitions. Clonality, which ranges from 0 to 1, was calculated by subtracting the normalized Shannon entropy of productive rearrangement frequencies from one. Only overrepresented clonotypes making up at least 0.05% of each patient's repertoire were included in the public clonotype analysis. Some 12 age-matched healthy donor repertoires from immuneACCESS served as clonality controls. This immuneACCESS table, as held by TCRdb, lists in-frame sequences with V and J called but not all clones. Of the missing ones, under half trace to an unresolved V gene in checked studies; the others have no known cause. Clonal size and the V and J genes are those of that table, whereas D and trimming came from the DNA. The sample includes approximately 350,000 clones, with 67% observed a single time. The ten largest clones add up to around 6.3% of the sample.

The rearranged chain carries TRBV4-2 and TRBJ2-7, with the D gene too uncertain to name. The clonotype was recovered from a human donor with chronic lymphocytic leukemia. Sample: PBMCs, taken after 36 months of ibrutinib treatment. CDR3 region: CASSQGLHYEQYF. The DNA sequence is TGTGCCAGCAGCCAGGGGTTACACTACGAGCAGTACTTC.